Below, 11 T cell receptor beta chains from the same sample are listed, as sequenced in a study of blood T cells in healthy people across ages. A J-beta primer mix and a sample-barcoded 5' primer were used in a second PCR of roughly 7 to 12 cycles. Each CDR3 protein is one row after TCRdb ran MiXCR on the 5' RACE reads. The sample comprises roughly 560,000 distinct CDR3 sequences, nearly 25% of which are singletons, and 7.5% to 9% rests with the top ten. The same data also went into a second study, on T cells of mothers and their children.

The sample consisted of blood. These receptor sequences come from a boy aged 10-17 years in good health.

V usage is TRBV5-1 and J usage is TRBJ2-3, with D perhaps matching TRBD1 (5 bases). Per the germline V gene, CDR1 is SGHRS and CDR2 is YFSETQ. This CDR3 region has 16 residues. V gave up 0 bases and J gave up 2 bases, with 13 bases separating them. CDR3 DNA sequence: TGCGCCAGCAGCTTGGGGCAGGGTACAACCACAGATACGCAGTATTTT. Translation: CASSLGQGTTTDTQYF.

This clonotype appeared a few times. The chain couples TRBV11-2 to TRBJ2-3; 8 positions match TRBD2. The CDR3 loop spans 21 amino acids. Germline V gives CDR1 SGHAT, CDR2 FQNNGV. Trimming at V came to 3 bases and at J to 1 base, leaving 21 bases not matched to a gene. The CDR3 here is CASSFPRVAGGYHTRTDTQYF. CDR3 DNA sequence: TGTGCCAGCAGCTTCCCCCGGGTGGCGGGGGGCTATCACACCCGCACAGATACGCAGTATTTT.

In its sample, this clonotype was seen a few times. In nucleotides, the CDR3 is TGTGCCAGCTTCAGGGGTGGGCCTGAAGCTTTCTTT. This codes for CASFRGGPEAFF. This sequence joins TRBV7-9 and TRBJ1-1, with D perhaps matching TRBD1 (6 bases). Looked up from germline, CDR1 is SEHNR and CDR2 is FQNEAQ (reference sequence). This CDR3 contains 12 residues. The V and J ends lost 8 bases and 6 bases respectively, with 13 bases between them.

This chain uses TRBV9 with TRBJ1-2, with 7 positions matching TRBD1. CDR1 is SGDLS, CDR2 YYNGEE, per germline. V was clipped by 6 bases and J by 3 bases; unmatched bases: 8. The length of the CDR3 is 14 residues. This chain's CDR3 is CASTPEDRHYGYTF. CDR3 DNA sequence: TGTGCCAGCACCCCTGAGGACAGGCACTATGGCTACACCTTC.

The chain is built from TRBV2 and TRBJ2-1; D is unresolved. With the DNA end fitting TRBJ2-5 better, the J assignment may be wrong. Germline V gene sequence: CDR1 SNHLY, CDR2 FYNNEI. The length of the CDR3 is 15 residues. CDR3 coding DNA: TGTGCCAGCAGTGAAGGGGCAACCACGCAAGAGACCCAGTACTTC. Amino acids: CASSEGATTQETQYF.

The chain carries TRBV6-6 and TRBJ1-2; D is ambiguous. Trimming took 0 bases from V and 4 from J, leaving 12 bases between them. The CDR3 sequence is 15 residues long. CDR1 and CDR2 (germline): MNHNY, SVGAGI (reference sequence). The CDR3: CASSYSSQLSYGYTF. Here the CDR3 DNA reads TGTGCCAGCAGTTACTCGAGTCAGCTGTCCTATGGCTACACCTTC.

The chain joins TRBV7-6 to TRBJ2-7; 9 bases are shared with TRBD2. CDR1 is SGHVS, CDR2 FNYEAQ, per germline. The CDR3 loop spans 15 amino acids. J gave up 6 bases and V 4 bases, and 10 bases lay outside the gene matches. The CDR3 nucleotides are TGTGCCAGCAGCTCGTTGAGTAGCGGGAGATCCGAGCAGTACTTC. This codes for CASSSLSSGRSEQYF.

The chain recombines TRBV2 with TRBJ1-5, with D uncertain. Germline CDR1 reads SNHLY; CDR2 reads FYNNEI. The CDR3 extends over 16 amino acids. V was cut by 4 bases and J by 1 base, with 14 bases left in between. The CDR3 region has the DNA TGTGCCAGCAGTGGTCGACTTTCTGGGAGCAATCAGCCCCAGCATTTT. This codes for CASSGRLSGSNQPQHF.

Concerning this clonotype: At one end, the junction sequence differs from germline, possibly due to a read error. This sequence joins TRBV13 and TRBJ2-7; a possible D gene is TRBD2 (6 bases). Germline V gives CDR1 PRHDT, CDR2 FYEKMQ (reference sequence). This CDR3 region has 13 residues. In DNA, the CDR3 is TGTGCCAGCAGCTCCCGCGGGGCTGGCGAGCAGTGCTTC. This codes for CASSSRGAGEQCF. The variable domain in full, completed from reference TRBV13 and TRBJ2-7, reads AAGVIQSPRHLIKEKRETATLKCYPIPRHDTVYWYQQGPGQDPQFLISFYEKMQSDKGSIPDRFSAQQFSDYHSELNMSSLELGDSALYFCASSSRGAGEQCFGPGTRLTVT.

The V and J genes are TRBV7-2 and TRBJ2-5; 10 positions agree with TRBD2. J lost 7 bases, V lost 3 bases, and 5 bases had no gene match. The germline V gene has CDR1 SGHTA and CDR2 FQGNSA. The CDR3 has 14 amino acids. CDR3 DNA sequence: TGTGCCAGCAGCTTTGAACCTAGCGGGAGGACCCAGTACTTC. Its protein is CASSFEPSGRTQYF.

CDR3 region: CSVEDPGGYNEQFF. The DNA of the CDR3 is TGCAGCGTTGAAGACCCAGGGGGTTACAATGAGCAGTTCTTC. V is TRBV29-1 and J is TRBJ2-1, with 7 bases aligning to TRBD1. The trim removed 0 bases at V and 4 bases at J, leaving 3 bases unmatched. This CDR3 contains 14 residues. Germline V gene sequence: CDR1 SQVTM, CDR2 ANQGSEA.